This T cell receptor beta chain was captured in a study of blood T cell repertoires in COVID-19. The assay was immunoSEQ multiplex PCR, and TCRdb's table has in-frame clones only and misses some. This sample yields hundreds of thousands of clones, of which about 83% are seen a single time; 3% to 4.5% belongs to the top ten. CDR1 and CDR2 (germline): MNHNS, SASEGT. This CDR3 region has 11 residues. The V gene lost 8 bases and the J gene lost 4 bases, with 9 bases spanning the gap. The receptor's source is a woman in her thirties or forties who had been exposed to COVID-19. What was sequenced was PBMCs or T cells enriched from blood (not recorded which). The chain couples TRBV6-1 to TRBJ2-7, with D maybe TRBD1 (6 bases). DNA of the CDR3: TGTGCCAGCGCAACAGGGTACGAGCAGTACTTC. Translation gives CASATGYEQYF.